These T cell receptor beta chains were read from a single sample in a study of blood T cell repertoires in COVID-19. Libraries were prepared by immunoSEQ multiplex PCR; TCRdb keeps only in-frame clonotypes and omits some of them. The sample lists some 230,000 clones, around 80% seen once, with around 5.5% in the top ten. Source material: peripheral blood. The receptors originated from a woman in her fifties or sixties who had recovered from COVID-19. Both conserved end residues are part of each CDR3. The D gene is left open where the match is weak. Expanded clones are given a class, and other clones once, few, many or no size at all.

D	V	size	J	CDR3	DNA
-	TRBV19	-	TRBJ1-1	CASSYPFTEAFF	TGTGCCAGTAGTTATCCGTTCACTGAAGCTTTCTTT
TRBD2	TRBV5-1	-	TRBJ2-1	CASSPGTNYNEQFF	TGCGCCAGCAGCCCCGGGACTAACTACAATGAGCAGTTCTTC
TRBD1	TRBV10-3	-	TRBJ1-3	CAISESGQGWNTIYF	TGTGCCATCAGTGAGTCGGGACAGGGTTGGAACACCATATATTTT
-	TRBV13	-	TRBJ2-1	CASSPTPGVDEQFF	TGTGCCAGCAGCCCGACTCCAGGGGTGGATGAGCAGTTCTTC
-	TRBV7-9	-	TRBJ1-2	CASSLAGAFNYGYTF	TGTGCCAGCAGCTTAGCAGGGGCGTTTAACTATGGCTACACCTTC
-	TRBV5-4	-	TRBJ1-1	CASSLRGLNTEAFF	TGTGCCAGCAGCTTGAGGGGCCTGAACACTGAAGCTTTCTTT
-	TRBV6-5	-	TRBJ1-1	CASSYSPGVMNTEAFF	TGTGCCAGCAGTTACTCGCCGGGAGTCATGAACACTGAAGCTTTCTTT
-	TRBV6-5	once	TRBJ1-1	CASSQQGTEAFF	TGTGCCAGCAGTCAACAGGGCACTGAAGCTTTCTTT
TRBD1	TRBV11-2	once	TRBJ2-4	CASGGQTTKNIQYF	TGTGCCAGCGGGGGACAGACCACCAAAAACATTCAGTACTTC
-	TRBV7-9	-	TRBJ1-4	CASSLDRVDEKLFF	TGTGCCAGCAGCTTAGACAGGGTCGATGAAAAACTGTTTTTT
TRBD1	TRBV10-3	-	TRBJ2-2	CAISPGQGGTGELFF	TGTGCCATCAGTCCCGGACAGGGGGGGACCGGGGAGCTGTTTTTT
TRBD2	TRBV18	-	TRBJ2-7	CASSPPASGGSTYEQYF	TGTGCCAGCTCACCACCGGCTAGCGGGGGGTCTACCTACGAGCAGTACTTC
-	TRBV7-3	-	TRBJ2-3	CASSLRPDTDTQYF	TGTGCCAGCAGCTTGCGGCCTGACACAGATACGCAGTATTTT
TRBD1	TRBV5-4	few	TRBJ2-1	CASSLDQGVGNEQFF	TGTGCCAGCAGCTTGGATCAGGGGGTTGGTAATGAGCAGTTCTTC
TRBD1	TRBV6-2/TRBV6-3	-	TRBJ2-5	CASSYFKDRGRETQYF	TGTGCCAGCAGTTACTTCAAGGACAGGGGAAGAGAGACCCAGTACTTC
-	TRBV15	few	TRBJ2-7	CATSRDGGLYEQYF	TGTGCCACCAGCAGAGATGGGGGCCTCTACGAGCAGTACTTC
-	TRBV7-9	-	TRBJ1-6	CASSPTGNSPLHF	TGTGCCAGCAGCCCGACAGGCAATTCACCCCTCCACTTT
-	TRBV5-8	-	TRBJ1-2	CASSFGGENYGYTF	TGTGCCAGCAGCTTCGGGGGAGAGAACTATGGCTACACCTTC
-	TRBV18	once	TRBJ1-1	CASSPGGPLEAFF	TGTGCCAGCTCACCAGGGGGCCCCCTTGAAGCTTTCTTT
-	TRBV6-5	-	TRBJ2-3	CASSDSGLGTDTQYF	TGTGCCAGCAGCGACTCAGGGCTAGGCACAGATACGCAGTATTTT
-	TRBV20-1	-	TRBJ1-2	CSATSDGF	TGCAGTGCCACCAGCGATGGGTTC
TRBD1	TRBV6-2/TRBV6-3	-	TRBJ1-2	CASSLTPRQGHYGYTF	TGTGCCAGCAGCCTCACACCACGACAGGGTCACTATGGCTACACCTTC
-	TRBV7-6	-	TRBJ1-2	CASSLGFGGASYGYTF	TGTGCCAGCAGCTTAGGGTTTGGGGGGGCGTCCTATGGCTACACCTTC
-	TRBV4-1	-	TRBJ1-4	CASSQGGEGKLFF	TGCGCCAGCAGCCAAGGGGGTGAGGGAAAACTGTTTTTT
-	TRBV5-6	-	TRBJ1-4	CASSLTGSLSEKLFF	TGTGCCAGCAGCTTAACAGGGAGCCTGTCTGAAAAACTGTTTTTT
TRBD1	TRBV5-1	-	TRBJ2-7	CASSLGPPGQDTYEQYF	TGCGCCAGCAGCTTGGGCCCCCCGGGACAGGATACCTACGAGCAGTACTTC
-	TRBV6-4	-	TRBJ2-2	CASSRVRNTGELFF	TGTGCCAGCAGCCGGGTCAGGAACACCGGGGAGCTGTTTTTT
-	TRBV19	-	TRBJ1-6	CATTDTPYNSPLHF	TGTGCCACCACGGACACCCCCTATAATTCACCCCTCCACTTT
TRBD2	TRBV4-2	-	TRBJ2-4	CASSQGSLAGVAKNIQYF	TGTGCCAGCAGCCAAGGTTCCCTAGCGGGGGTGGCCAAAAACATTCAGTACTTC
-	TRBV7-2	-	TRBJ2-1	CASSLWLASYNEQFF	TGTGCCAGCAGCTTGTGGCTAGCGAGCTACAATGAGCAGTTCTTC
TRBD1	TRBV6-5	-	TRBJ1-2	CASRQGRDYGYTF	TGTGCCAGTCGACAGGGGAGAGACTATGGCTACACCTTC
-	TRBV30	-	TRBJ1-5	CAWSSREDQPQHF	TGTGCCTGGAGTAGCAGGGAAGATCAGCCCCAGCATTTT
-	TRBV14	few	TRBJ1-5	CARFRSGQFNQPQHF	TGTGCCAGGTTCCGTTCTGGACAATTTAATCAGCCCCAGCATTTT
-	TRBV14	-	TRBJ2-5	CASSTGLKTQYF	TGTGCCAGCAGCACGGGGTTGAAGACCCAGTACTTC
TRBD1	TRBV5-4	-	TRBJ2-7	CASSLWDRAYEQYF	TGTGCCAGCAGCTTGTGGGACAGGGCTTACGAGCAGTACTTC
-	TRBV6-2/TRBV6-3	-	TRBJ2-1	CASSYGGIYYNEQFF	TGTGCCAGCAGTTACGGCGGGATCTACTACAATGAGCAGTTCTTC
-	TRBV2	-	TRBJ1-3	CASRGTGGQRNTIYF	TGTGCCAGCAGGGGGACGGGAGGACAAAGAAACACCATATATTTT
TRBD2	TRBV30	-	TRBJ2-5	CAWIPGTNQETQYF	TGTGCCTGGATCCCGGGGACTAACCAAGAGACCCAGTACTTC
-	TRBV18	-	TRBJ2-5	CASSPLGETQYF	TGTGCCAGCTCACCCCTCGGGGAGACCCAGTACTTC
-	TRBV14	-	TRBJ1-3	CASSQGLPSGNTIYF	TGTGCCAGCAGCCAAGGGCTGCCCTCTGGAAACACCATATATTTT
TRBD1	TRBV19	-	TRBJ1-5	CASTTGRGDRGNQPQHF	TGTGCCAGTACGACAGGGCGAGGCGATCGAGGCAATCAGCCCCAGCATTTT
TRBD2	TRBV25-1	-	TRBJ2-1	CASAGLGYNEQFF	TGTGCCAGCGCGGGACTAGGATACAATGAGCAGTTCTTC
-	TRBV4-1	-	TRBJ2-7	CASSHLDSQTGPYEQYF	TGCGCCAGCAGCCACCTGGACAGCCAAACGGGGCCCTACGAGCAGTACTTC
-	TRBV4-2	-	TRBJ2-7	CASSQEGFYEQYF	TGTGCCAGCAGCCAGGAGGGCTTCTACGAGCAGTACTTC
-	TRBV28	few	TRBJ1-2	CASSLWATGPNYGYTF	TGTGCCAGCAGTTTATGGGCGACAGGTCCAAACTATGGCTACACCTTC
-	TRBV30	few	TRBJ1-2	CAWARASGYTF	TGTGCCTGGGCCAGGGCGAGTGGCTACACCTTC
-	TRBV5-4	-	TRBJ1-1	CASSRQGSEAFF	TGTGCCAGCAGTCGGCAGGGTTCTGAAGCTTTCTTT
-	TRBV2	few	TRBJ1-1	CASSDPRSEAFF	TGTGCCAGCAGTGACCCTAGATCTGAAGCTTTCTTT
-	TRBV2	-	TRBJ2-7	CASSELAVTSDEQYF	TGTGCCAGCAGTGAACTCGCCGTAACCTCAGACGAGCAGTACTTC
TRBD2	TRBV4-3	-	TRBJ2-3	CASSPGTRETDTQYF	TGCGCCAGCAGCCCCGGGACTAGGGAGACAGATACGCAGTATTTT
TRBD2	TRBV6-2/TRBV6-3	-	TRBJ2-1	CASSYSPGLAGVYNEQFF	TGTGCCAGCAGTTACTCCCCGGGACTAGCGGGGGTTTATAATGAGCAGTTCTTC
TRBD2	TRBV7-3	-	TRBJ2-2	CASSLNPSGGSNTGELFF	TGTGCCAGCAGCTTAAATCCTAGCGGGGGGTCAAACACCGGGGAGCTGTTTTTT
-	TRBV7-7	-	TRBJ1-6	CASSTGQRNSPLHF	TGTGCTAGCAGCACCGGACAGAGAAATTCACCCCTCCACTTT
TRBD1	TRBV6-2/TRBV6-3	-	TRBJ1-2	CASSQRTGNGYTF	TGTGCCAGCAGCCAGAGGACAGGGAATGGCTACACCTTC